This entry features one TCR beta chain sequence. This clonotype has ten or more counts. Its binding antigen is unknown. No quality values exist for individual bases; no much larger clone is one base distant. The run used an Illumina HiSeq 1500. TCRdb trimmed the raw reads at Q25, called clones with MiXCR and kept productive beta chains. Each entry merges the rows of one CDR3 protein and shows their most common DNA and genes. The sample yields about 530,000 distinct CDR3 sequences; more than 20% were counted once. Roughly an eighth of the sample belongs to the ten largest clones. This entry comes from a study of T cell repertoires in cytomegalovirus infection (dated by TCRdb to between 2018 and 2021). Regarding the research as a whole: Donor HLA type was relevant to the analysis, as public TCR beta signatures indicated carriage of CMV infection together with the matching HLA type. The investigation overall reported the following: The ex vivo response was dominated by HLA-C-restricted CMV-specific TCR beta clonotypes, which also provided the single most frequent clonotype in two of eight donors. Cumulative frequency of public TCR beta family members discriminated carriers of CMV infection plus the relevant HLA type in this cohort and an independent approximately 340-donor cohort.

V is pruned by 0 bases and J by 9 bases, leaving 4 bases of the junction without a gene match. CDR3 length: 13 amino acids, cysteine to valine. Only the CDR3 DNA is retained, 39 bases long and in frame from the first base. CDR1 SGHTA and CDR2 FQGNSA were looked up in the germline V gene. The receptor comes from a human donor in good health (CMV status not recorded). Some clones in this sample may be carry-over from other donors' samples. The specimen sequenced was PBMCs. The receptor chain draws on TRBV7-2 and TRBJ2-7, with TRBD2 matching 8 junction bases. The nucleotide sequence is TGTGCCAGCAGCTTAGCCGCACTAGCGGCGCAGTACGTC. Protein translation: CASSLAALAAQYV.